The 15 T cell receptor beta chains in this list originate from one sample, sequenced in a study of control samples from healthy donors and cancer patients. Using immunoSEQ multiplex PCR, the repertoire was profiled, and TCRdb retains in-frame clones only, with some absent. The sample consists of about 100,000 clones, 87% of them appearing once. Material for sequencing was blood. The receptors stem from a woman aged 45-59 years in good health.

This chain links TRBV6-2 or TRBV6-3 with TRBJ2-7; TRBD1 agrees at 8 bases. Germline values: CDR1 MNHEY, CDR2 SVGEGT. With V trimmed by 5 bases and J by 3 bases, 12 bases remained unmatched. The CDR3 is 16 residues long. Here the CDR3 DNA reads TGTGCCAGCAGTCGCAGACGGACAGGGCCTATCTACGAGCAGTACGTC. This codes for CASSRRRTGPIYEQYV.

The chain's CDR3 is CASSTSTDTQYF. The DNA of the CDR3 is TGTGCCAGCAGCACTAGCACAGATACGCAGTATTTT. The V gene is TRBV7-9, the J gene TRBJ2-3; D remains unclear. V lost 5 bases and J lost 0, with 3 bases in between. Germline assignment: CDR1 SEHNR and CDR2 FQNEAQ (reference sequence). The CDR3 runs 12 residues.

This chain uses TRBV6-4 with TRBJ1-1; TRBD1 aligns across 11 bases. This CDR3 has 13 residues. Germline trimming cut 6 bases from V and 11 bases from J; bases unmatched to any gene: 8. CDR1 MRHNA and CDR2 SNTAGT come from the germline V gene. The CDR3 loop reads CASRARDRGNAFF. In nucleotides, the CDR3 is TGTGCCAGCAGAGCTCGGGACAGGGGGAATGCTTTCTTT.

The rearrangement uses TRBV7-2 and TRBJ2-3; the D gene is possibly TRBD2 (5 bases). Germline V gene data show CDR1 as SGHTA and CDR2 as FQGNSA. CDR3 length: 15 amino acids. The V gene lost 2 bases and the J gene lost 1 base, with 10 bases spanning the gap. CDR3 in amino acids: CASSLSRGRTDTQYF. DNA for the CDR3: TGTGCCAGCAGCTTATCCCGAGGGCGCACAGATACGCAGTATTTT.

The chain links TRBV27 to TRBJ2-5, with 8 positions matching TRBD2. This CDR3 comprises 13 residues. V lost 10 bases to trimming and J lost 3 bases; unmatched junction nucleotides: 7. Germline loops: CDR1 MNHEY, CDR2 SMNVEV (reference sequence). The CDR3 region is CATGGLEEETQYF. DNA for the CDR3: TGTGCCACGGGGGGACTAGAGGAAGAGACCCAGTACTTC.

The chain employs TRBV20-1 and TRBJ2-1; D is unresolved. Germline values: CDR1 DFQATT, CDR2 SNEGSKA (reference sequence). The CDR3 extends over 10 amino acids. V gave up 3 bases and J gave up 10 bases, with 7 bases separating them. CDR3 region: CSASSAEQFF. CDR3 DNA sequence: TGCAGTGCTAGTTCCGCGGAGCAGTTCTTC.

The rearrangement uses TRBV7-2 and TRBJ2-3; 10 bases map to TRBD1. The V gene end was trimmed by 1 base and the J gene end by 5 bases; junction bases not matched to a gene: 12. This CDR3 contains 18 residues. The germline gives CDR1 SGHTA, CDR2 FQGNSA. CDR3 in amino acids: CASSLGLGQGNFRDTQYF. For the CDR3, the DNA is TGTGCCAGCAGCTTAGGTCTGGGACAGGGGAACTTCAGAGATACGCAGTATTTT.

This clone was detected only once. The chain employs TRBV5-6 and TRBJ2-2; 7 nucleotides match TRBD2. With 2 bases clipped from V and 3 bases from J, the junction kept 7 bases outside the gene matches. The CDR3 sequence is 16 residues long. CDR1 and CDR2 (germline): SGHDT, YYEEEE. The CDR3 here is CASSLGGRIHTGELFF. In DNA, the CDR3 is TGTGCCAGCAGCTTAGGCGGGAGAATTCACACCGGGGAGCTGTTTTTT.

This clone appeared once. The chain links TRBV7-2 to TRBJ2-7; D may be TRBD2 (6 bases). Germline CDR1 is SGHTA and CDR2 is FQGNSA. CDR3 length: 14 residues. V was clipped by 0 bases and J by 4 bases, with 10 bases between them. The CDR3 nucleotides read TGTGCCAGCAGCTTAGCGCTGGCGGGGTACGAGCAGTACGTC. Translation gives CASSLALAGYEQYV.

The chain joins TRBV28 to TRBJ2-3, with D perhaps matching TRBD1 (6 bases). V dropped 10 bases and J dropped 7 bases, with 27 bases sitting between them. The CDR3 has 16 residues. Germline CDR1 reads MDHEN; CDR2 reads SYDVKM. CDR3 in DNA: TGTGCCACCACAGACAGGCGAGTGAAAGGGGAATATACGCAGTATTTT. Translated: CATTDRRVKGEYTQYF.

The rearrangement links TRBV5-1 to TRBJ1-1; the D gene is possibly TRBD1 (5 bases). Germline loops: CDR1 SGHRS, CDR2 YFSETQ. V shed 4 bases and J shed 0 bases, with 13 bases lying between them. The length of the CDR3 is 15 residues. CDR3 in amino acids: CASSTSGLMNTEAFF. DNA of the CDR3: TGCGCCAGCAGCACCTCAGGGCTAATGAACACTGAAGCTTTCTTT. The complete variable domain, with remaining parts taken from reference TRBV5-1 and TRBJ1-1, reads KAGVTQTPRYLIKTRGQQVTLSCSPISGHRSVSWYQQTPGQGLQFLFEYFSETQRNKGNFPGRFSGRQFSNSRSEMNVSTLELGDSALYLCASSTSGLMNTEAFFGQGTRLTVV.

The V call is TRBV7-6, the J call TRBJ2-3; perhaps D is TRBD1 or TRBD2 (5 bases each). Germline-derived CDR1 and CDR2 are SGHVS and FNYEAQ. V gave up 1 base and J gave up 1 base, with 15 bases separating them. CDR3 length equals 17 residues. DNA of the CDR3: TGTGCCAGCAGCTTAGTTTCAAGGGGAGTAGGCACAGATACGCAGTATTTT. Amino acids: CASSLVSRGVGTDTQYF. The whole variable domain, filled in from reference TRBV7-6 and TRBJ2-3, reads GAGVSQSPRYKVTKRGQDVALRCDPISGHVSLYWYRQALGQGPEFLTYFNYEAQQDKSGLPNDRFSAERPEGSISTLTIQRTEQRDSAMYRCASSLVSRGVGTDTQYFGPGTRLTVL.

The chain employs TRBV5-4 and TRBJ2-7; weak D call: TRBD1 (6 bases). Germline V gene sequence: CDR1 SGHNT, CDR2 YYREEE (reference sequence). The CDR3 covers 15 residues. Trimming pared 3 bases from V and 6 bases from J, leaving 19 bases between. CDR3 residues: CASSSPTGRQGEQYF. The CDR3 coding sequence is TGTGCCAGCAGCTCGCCTACAGGGCGTCAAGGCGAGCAGTACTTC.

The DNA of the CDR3 is TGTGCCAGCAGCCATCCCCGGAAGTCCTACTACGAGCAGTACTTC. This gives the protein CASSHPRKSYYEQYF. The rearrangement uses TRBV3-1 (or the pseudogene TRBV3-2) and TRBJ2-7; D remains unclear. V was pared by 3 bases and J by 3 bases, with 15 bases between. In germline, CDR1 is LGHDT, CDR2 YNNKEL (reference sequence). This CDR3 has 15 residues.

This chain uses TRBV2 with TRBJ2-7; D possibly corresponds to TRBD1 (6 bases). Looked up from germline, CDR1 is SNHLY and CDR2 is FYNNEI. The CDR3 extends over 13 amino acids. V lost 6 bases and J 5 bases, leaving 14 bases between the germline ends. CDR3 residues: CASSRAKGDEQYF. In nucleotides, the CDR3 is TGTGCCAGCAGCCGAGCCAAGGGGGACGAGCAGTACTTC.